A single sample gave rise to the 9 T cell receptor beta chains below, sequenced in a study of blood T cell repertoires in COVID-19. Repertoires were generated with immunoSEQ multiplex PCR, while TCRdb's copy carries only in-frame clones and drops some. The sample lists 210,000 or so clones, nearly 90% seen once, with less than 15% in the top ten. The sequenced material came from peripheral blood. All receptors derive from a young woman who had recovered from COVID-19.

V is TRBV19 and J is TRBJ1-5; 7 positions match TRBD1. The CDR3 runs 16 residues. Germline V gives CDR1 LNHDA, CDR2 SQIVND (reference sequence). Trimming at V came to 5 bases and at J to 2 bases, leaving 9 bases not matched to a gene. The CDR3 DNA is TGTGCCAGTAGTGGTACAGGGGTGACAGGCAATCAGCCCCAGCATTTT. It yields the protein CASSGTGVTGNQPQHF.

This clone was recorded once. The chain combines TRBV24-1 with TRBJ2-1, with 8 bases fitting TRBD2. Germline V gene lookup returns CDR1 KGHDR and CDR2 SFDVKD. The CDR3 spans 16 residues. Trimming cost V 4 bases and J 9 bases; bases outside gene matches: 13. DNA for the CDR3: TGTGCCACCAGTGACCCAAACGGAGCGGGAGTAGGTGAGCAGTTCTTC. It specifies CATSDPNGAGVGEQFF.

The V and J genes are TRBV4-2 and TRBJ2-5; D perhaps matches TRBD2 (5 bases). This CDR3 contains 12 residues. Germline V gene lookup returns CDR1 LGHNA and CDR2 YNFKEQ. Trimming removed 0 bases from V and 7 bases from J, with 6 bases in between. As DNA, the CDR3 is TGTGCCAGCAGCCAAGATGGGAGGACCCAGTACTTC. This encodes CASSQDGRTQYF.

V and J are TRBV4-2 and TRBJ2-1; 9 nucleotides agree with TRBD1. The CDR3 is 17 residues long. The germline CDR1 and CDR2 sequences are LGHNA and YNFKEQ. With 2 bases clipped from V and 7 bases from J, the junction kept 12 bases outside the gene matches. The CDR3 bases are TGTGCCAGCAGCCAATCGGCTGTGCGGACAGGGGTAAATGAGCAGTTCTTC. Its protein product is CASSQSAVRTGVNEQFF.

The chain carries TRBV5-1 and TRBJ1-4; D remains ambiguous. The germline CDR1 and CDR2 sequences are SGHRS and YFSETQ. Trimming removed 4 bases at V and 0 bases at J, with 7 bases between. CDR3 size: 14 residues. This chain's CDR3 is CASSVLATNEKLFF. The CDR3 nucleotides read TGCGCCAGCAGCGTCCTAGCAACTAATGAAAAACTGTTTTTT.

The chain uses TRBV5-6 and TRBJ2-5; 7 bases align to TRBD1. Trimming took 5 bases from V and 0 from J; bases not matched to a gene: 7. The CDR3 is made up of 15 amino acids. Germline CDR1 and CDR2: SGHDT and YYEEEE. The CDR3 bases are TGTGCCAGCAGAAGGGACAGAACGTACCAAGAGACCCAGTACTTC. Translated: CASRRDRTYQETQYF. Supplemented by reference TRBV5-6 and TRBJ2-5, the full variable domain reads DAGVTQSPTHLIKTRGQQVTLRCSPKSGHDTVSWYQQALGQGPQFIFQYYEEEERQRGNFPDRFSGHQFPNYSSELNVNALLLGDSALYLCASRRDRTYQETQYFGPGTRLLVL.

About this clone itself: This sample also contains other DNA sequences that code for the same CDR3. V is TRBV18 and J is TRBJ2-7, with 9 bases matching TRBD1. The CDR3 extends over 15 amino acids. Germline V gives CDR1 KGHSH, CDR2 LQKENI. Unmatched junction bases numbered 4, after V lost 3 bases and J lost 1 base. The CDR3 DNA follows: TGTGCCAGCTCACCCCCGGGACAGGGTTCCTACGAGCAGTACTTC. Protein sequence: CASSPPGQGSYEQYF. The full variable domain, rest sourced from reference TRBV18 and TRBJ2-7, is NAGVMQNPRHLVRRRGQEARLRCSPMKGHSHVYWYRQLPEEGLKFMVYLQKENIIDESGMPKERFSAEFPKEGPSILRIQQVVRGDSAAYFCASSPPGQGSYEQYFGPGTRLTVT.

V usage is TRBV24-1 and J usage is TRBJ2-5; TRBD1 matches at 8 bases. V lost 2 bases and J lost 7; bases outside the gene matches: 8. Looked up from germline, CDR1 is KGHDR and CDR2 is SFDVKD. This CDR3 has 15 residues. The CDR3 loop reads CATSDSGGQAGTQYF. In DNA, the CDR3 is TGTGCCACCAGTGATTCCGGGGGACAGGCGGGGACCCAGTACTTC.

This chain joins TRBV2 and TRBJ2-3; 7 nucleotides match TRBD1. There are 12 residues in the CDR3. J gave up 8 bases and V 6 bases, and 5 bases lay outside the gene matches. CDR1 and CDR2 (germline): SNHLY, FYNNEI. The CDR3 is CASRDRVATQYF. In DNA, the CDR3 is TGTGCCAGCAGAGACAGGGTAGCTACGCAGTATTTT.